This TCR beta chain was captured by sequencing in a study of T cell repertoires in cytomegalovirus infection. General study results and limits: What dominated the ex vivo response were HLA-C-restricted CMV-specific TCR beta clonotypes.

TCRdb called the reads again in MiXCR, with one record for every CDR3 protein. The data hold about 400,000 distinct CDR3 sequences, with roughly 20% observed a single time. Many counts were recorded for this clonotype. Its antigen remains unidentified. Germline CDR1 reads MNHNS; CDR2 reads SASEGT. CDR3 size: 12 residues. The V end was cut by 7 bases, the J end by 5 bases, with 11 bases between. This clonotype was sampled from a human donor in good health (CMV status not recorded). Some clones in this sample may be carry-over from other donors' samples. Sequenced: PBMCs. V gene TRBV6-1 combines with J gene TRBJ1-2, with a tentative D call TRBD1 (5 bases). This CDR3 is CASTDSWYGYTF. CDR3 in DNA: TGTGCCAGCACAGACAGTTGGTATGGCTACACCTTC.